Listed here are 11 T cell receptor beta chains from one sample, sequenced in a study of blood T cell repertoires in COVID-19. The method was immunoSEQ multiplex PCR; TCRdb's version includes in-frame clones alone and lacks a portion of them. The sample includes nearly 350,000 clones, 80% to 90% of them seen just once. The sample was peripheral blood. All receptors derive from a woman aged 45-65 years with COVID-19, enrolled during active disease.

This chain uses TRBV3-1 (or the pseudogene TRBV3-2) with TRBJ2-2; D is ambiguous. Trimming pared 2 bases from V and 4 bases from J, leaving 5 bases between. From germline, CDR1 is LGHDT and CDR2 YNNKEL (reference sequence). The CDR3 loop spans 13 amino acids. The CDR3 sequence: CASSQRSTGELFF. For the CDR3, the DNA is TGTGCCAGCAGCCAACGCAGCACCGGGGAGCTGTTTTTT.

This chain joins TRBV7-2 and TRBJ1-4; D is possibly TRBD1 (6 bases). The CDR3 loop spans 18 amino acids. CDR1 and CDR2 (germline): SGHTA, FQGNSA. V was trimmed by 2 bases and J by 5 bases, leaving 21 bases between them. The CDR3 sequence is CASSLRFRGAEQNEKLFF. Written as DNA, the CDR3 is TGTGCCAGCAGCTTACGCTTCCGGGGGGCCGAACAAAATGAAAAACTGTTTTTT.

The J gene is TRBJ1-5, the V gene TRBV7-2; a weak D match, TRBD1 (6 bases). CDR1 and CDR2 (germline): SGHTA, FQGNSA. The V and J ends lost 3 bases and 2 bases respectively, with 14 bases between them. The CDR3 is 16 amino acids. CDR3 nucleotides: TGTGCCAGCAGCTTCCAGGGGACCAGTGGCAATCAGCCCCAGCATTTT. It yields the protein CASSFQGTSGNQPQHF.

The chain uses TRBV6-5 and TRBJ1-1; D not certain. CDR3 length: 13 residues. CDR1 MNHEY and CDR2 SVGAGI come from the germline V gene. Trimming left V 5 bases short and J 1 base short, with 8 bases between. The CDR3 protein is CASSPFRNTEAFF. The CDR3, as DNA: TGTGCCAGCAGTCCCTTTCGGAACACTGAAGCTTTCTTT.

V gene TRBV9 combines with J gene TRBJ2-3, with 7 bases that match TRBD1. Germline V CDR1 and CDR2: SGDLS, YYNGEE. There are 15 residues in the CDR3. V lost 4 bases and J lost 4; bases outside the gene matches: 9. The CDR3 region is CASSSWDSASDTQYF. Here the CDR3 DNA reads TGTGCCAGCAGCTCGTGGGACAGTGCATCAGATACGCAGTATTTT.

This chain links TRBV7-9 with TRBJ2-7; 12 positions match TRBD1. There are 17 residues in the CDR3. With 5 bases clipped from V and 1 base from J, the junction kept 9 bases outside the gene matches. The V gene's germline CDR1 is SEHNR and CDR2 FQNEAQ (reference sequence). CDR3 residues: CASSDLPGQGASYEQYF. CDR3 DNA: TGTGCCAGCAGCGATCTACCGGGACAGGGGGCATCCTACGAGCAGTACTTC.

V and J are TRBV5-1 and TRBJ2-1; D is unclear. The germline gives CDR1 SGHRS, CDR2 YFSETQ. V lost 0 bases, J lost 8 bases, and 9 bases lay in between. There are 13 residues in the CDR3. The CDR3 coding sequence is TGCGCCAGCAGCTTGGTGCCTAACGATGAGCAGTTCTTC. Protein: CASSLVPNDEQFF.

The chain links TRBV5-1 to TRBJ1-6; the D is unclear. Trimming removed 0 bases from V and 10 bases from J, with 11 bases in between. Germline CDR1 is SGHRS and CDR2 is YFSETQ. The CDR3 contains 14 residues. This CDR3 reads CASSLGTANSPLHF. The CDR3 DNA is TGCGCCAGCAGCTTGGGGACTGCCAACTCACCCCTCCACTTT.

CDR3 protein: CASSSQQSSNQPQHF. The CDR3 region has the DNA TGTGCCAGCAGTAGTCAACAGAGTAGCAATCAGCCCCAGCATTTT. The chain employs TRBV6-6 and TRBJ1-5; D is unclear. V was trimmed by 5 bases and J by 0 bases, leaving 11 bases between them. The length of the CDR3 is 15 residues. In germline, CDR1 is MNHNY, CDR2 SVGAGI (reference sequence).

DNA of the CDR3: TGTGCCACCAGTGACCCGGGACTAGCGGGAGTAGCGCAGTATTTT. It specifies CATSDPGLAGVAQYF. The rearrangement uses TRBV24-1 and TRBJ2-3; TRBD2 matches 14 bases. Per germline, CDR1 KGHDR and CDR2 SFDVKD. With 4 bases clipped from V and 10 bases from J, the junction kept 6 bases outside the gene matches. This CDR3 is built from 15 residues.

The J gene is TRBJ1-1, the V gene TRBV5-1; no definite D call. V was clipped by 0 bases and J by 6 bases, with 9 bases between them. The CDR3 consists of 13 residues. The germline gives CDR1 SGHRS, CDR2 YFSETQ. The CDR3 loop reads CASSLDAHSEAFF. The CDR3 bases are TGCGCCAGCAGCTTGGACGCGCACTCTGAAGCTTTCTTT.